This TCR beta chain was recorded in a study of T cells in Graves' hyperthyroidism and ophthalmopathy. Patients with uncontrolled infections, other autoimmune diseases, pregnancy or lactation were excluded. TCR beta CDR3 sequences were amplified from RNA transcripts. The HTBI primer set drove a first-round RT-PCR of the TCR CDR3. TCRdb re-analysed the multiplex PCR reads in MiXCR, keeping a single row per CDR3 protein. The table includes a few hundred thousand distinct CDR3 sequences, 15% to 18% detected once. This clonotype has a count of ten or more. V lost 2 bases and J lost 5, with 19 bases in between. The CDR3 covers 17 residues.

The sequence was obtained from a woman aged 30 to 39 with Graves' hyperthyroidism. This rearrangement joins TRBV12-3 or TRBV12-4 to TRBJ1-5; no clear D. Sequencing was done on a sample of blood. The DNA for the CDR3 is TGTGCCAGCAGTTTAAGGTCCCAAACAACTAAATATCAGCCCCAGCATTTT. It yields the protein CASSLRSQTTKYQPQHF.